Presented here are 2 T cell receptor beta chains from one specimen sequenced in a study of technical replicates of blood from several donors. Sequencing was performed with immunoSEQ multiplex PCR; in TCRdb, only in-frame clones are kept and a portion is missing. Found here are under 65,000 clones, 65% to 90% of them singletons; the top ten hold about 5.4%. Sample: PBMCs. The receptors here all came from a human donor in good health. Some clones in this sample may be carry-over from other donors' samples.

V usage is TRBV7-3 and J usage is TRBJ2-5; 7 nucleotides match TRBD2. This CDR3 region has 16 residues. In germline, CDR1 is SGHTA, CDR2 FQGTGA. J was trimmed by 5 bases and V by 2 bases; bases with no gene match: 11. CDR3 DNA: TGTGCCAGCAGCTTAGGGGGGAGGGCCAGTAGGGAGACCCAGTACTTC. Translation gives CASSLGGRASRETQYF.

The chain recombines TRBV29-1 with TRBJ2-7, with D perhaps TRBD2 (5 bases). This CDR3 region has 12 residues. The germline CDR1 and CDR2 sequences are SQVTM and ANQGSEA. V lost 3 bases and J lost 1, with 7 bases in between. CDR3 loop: CSVETGSYEQYF. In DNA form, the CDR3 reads TGCAGCGTTGAGACGGGATCCTACGAGCAGTACTTC.